This TCR beta chain comes out of a study of shared clonotypes between healthy human individuals. About the research overall: Contributing individuals were two females and three males aged 18 to 49. General study results and limits: Sequencing depth was predicted to influence how clonotypes are shared among donors. Donor scarcity curtailed the genetic and exposure-history diversity represented herein. Non-shared clonotypes showed lower generation probabilities than clonotypes common to all four donors.

The germline gives CDR1 MNHEY, CDR2 SMNVEV (reference sequence). The CDR3 contains 12 residues. Trimming took 7 bases from V and 2 from J; bases not matched to a gene: 1. Note on this clone: The antigen remains unidentified. The sample contains more than one DNA sequence encoding this CDR3.

Sequencing used immunoSEQ multiplex PCR; TCRdb keeps in-frame clones, though not all of them. The data show about 690,000 clones, roughly 88% seen once. Material for sequencing was memory CD8+ T cells from PBMCs. Subset here: CD45RO+ cells pooled with CCR7-negative TemRA cells. This chain connects TRBV27 to TRBJ1-1; TRBD1 matches 7 bases. The TCR was taken from a man younger than 35 in good health. Some clones in this sample may be carry-over from other donors' samples. The CDR3, as DNA: TGTGCCAGCATAGGGGGCAACACTGAAGCTTTCTTT. It translates to CASIGGNTEAFF.